A selection of T cell receptor beta chains follows, all from one sample in a study of shared clonotypes between healthy human individuals. Libraries were prepared by immunoSEQ multiplex PCR; TCRdb keeps only in-frame clonotypes and omits some of them. Of about 490,000 clones in the sample, 79% are singletons; the top ten hold approximately 12%. The sequencing sample was made of PBMCs. The source of these receptors is a woman in her thirties or forties in good health. Some clones in this sample may be carry-over from other donors' samples. Each CDR3 is given with its conserved first and last residue. A D gene is named only where the DNA matches it firmly. Expanded clones get a size class; other rows say once, few or many, or leave the size out.

size,V,J,D,DNA,CDR3
few,TRBV5-4,TRBJ2-7,TRBD2,TGTGCCAGCAGCCCCGGGACTAGCGGGAGTTCGGGCGAGCAGTACTTC,CASSPGTSGSSGEQYF
NA,TRBV9,TRBJ1-1,NA,TGTGCCAGCAGTTTAGGGGAGGGGACTGAAGCTTTCTTT,CASSLGEGTEAFF
NA,TRBV2,TRBJ2-1,NA,TGTGCCAGCGACAGGCCCCCCCTCTCCTACAATGAGCAGTTCTTC,CASDRPPLSYNEQFF
NA,TRBV28,TRBJ1-1,NA,TGTGCCAGCAGGACGGGGCAGGGGTGGAACACTGAAGCTTTCTTT,CASRTGQGWNTEAFF
NA,TRBV5-1,TRBJ2-3,TRBD2,TGCGCCAGCAGCGCCCCCGGGACTAGTGGCACAGATACGCAGTATTTT,CASSAPGTSGTDTQYF
few,TRBV30,TRBJ1-5,TRBD1,TGTGCCTGGAGTTTAGGGACAGGGGACAATCAGCCCCAGCATTTT,CAWSLGTGDNQPQHF
NA,TRBV18,TRBJ2-6,NA,TGTGCCAGCTCCGCTCAGGGGAGCACTGGGGCCAACGTCCTGACTTTC,CASSAQGSTGANVLTF
many,TRBV27,TRBJ1-2,NA,TGTGCCAGCAGTTTATCACAGGGCGGGTCTGGCTACACCTTC,CASSLSQGGSGYTF
NA,TRBV9,TRBJ2-7,NA,TGTGCCAGCAGCGTAGCCCCGGACCCCGCCATCTACGAGCAGTACTTC,CASSVAPDPAIYEQYF
NA,TRBV11-3,TRBJ1-2,TRBD1,TGTGCCAGCAGCCCACCCCAGGACAGGGCTCATGGCTACACCTTC,CASSPPQDRAHGYTF
NA,TRBV11-2,TRBJ1-6,NA,TGTGCCAGCAGCCCCGGGTTCTATAATTCACCCCTCCACTTT,CASSPGFYNSPLHF
once,TRBV7-9,TRBJ1-4,NA,TGTGCCAGCAGCTCGATCCGGGAGGCTAATGAAAAACTGTTTTTT,CASSSIREANEKLFF
NA,TRBV2,TRBJ1-3,TRBD1,TGTGCCAGCAGGGCGACCGGGACAGGGAACGGAAACACCATATATTTT,CASRATGTGNGNTIYF
once,TRBV5-4,TRBJ1-2,TRBD1,TGTGCCAGCAGCGGGGGACAGGGCAATGGCTACACCTTC,CASSGGQGNGYTF
NA,TRBV19,TRBJ2-2,NA,TGTGCCAGTAGTGAGCGGGCTACGAACACCGGGGAGCTGTTTTTT,CASSERATNTGELFF
few,TRBV19,TRBJ2-1,TRBD2,TGTGCCAGTAGTATCTCGCTAGCGGTTTACAATGAGCAGTTCTTC,CASSISLAVYNEQFF
few,TRBV7-6,TRBJ2-2,NA,TGTGCCAGCAGCTTAGCGGGACGCCCGAACACCGGGGAGCTGTTTTTT,CASSLAGRPNTGELFF
NA,TRBV7-2,TRBJ2-1,NA,TGTGCCAGCAGCCCAGGACGCGGAGTGGCCTACAATGAGCAGTTCTTC,CASSPGRGVAYNEQFF
NA,TRBV28,TRBJ2-1,TRBD2,TGTGCCAGCAGTTTAGTGGGAGGGCCAGGGTTTGAGCAGTTCTTC,CASSLVGGPGFEQFF
NA,TRBV28,TRBJ2-7,TRBD2,TGTGCCAGCAGTTTTTTGGCGGGAGGGCCATACGAGCAGTACTTC,CASSFLAGGPYEQYF
NA,TRBV14,TRBJ2-5,NA,TGTGCCAGCAGCCAAGGCGCTGCAACTGAGACCCAGTACTTC,CASSQGAATETQYF
few,TRBV7-9,TRBJ2-5,TRBD1,TGTGCCAGCAGGGCCGGGACAGTAAGTGAGACCCAGTACTTC,CASRAGTVSETQYF
NA,TRBV15,TRBJ1-4,NA,TGTGCCACCAGCAGGGACAGATCTAATGAAAAACTGTTTTTT,CATSRDRSNEKLFF
NA,TRBV28,TRBJ2-7,TRBD2,TGTGCCAGCAGTTTAAGCGGGACCTACGAGCAGTACTTC,CASSLSGTYEQYF
once,TRBV9,TRBJ2-3,NA,TGTGCCAGCAGCCCACGGGGGGCCACAGATACGCAGTATTTT,CASSPRGATDTQYF
NA,TRBV5-4,TRBJ2-5,TRBD2,TGTGCCAGCAGCTTGTTGCAGGGAGGGGAGACCCAGTACTTC,CASSLLQGGETQYF
NA,TRBV6-1,TRBJ2-7,TRBD2,TGTGCCAGCAGGGAAGCGGGAGCTTGGGGCTACGAGCAGTACTTC,CASREAGAWGYEQYF
NA,TRBV10-2,TRBJ2-1,TRBD1,TGCGCCAGCAGTACAATAGGGGGCTCTTACAATGAGCAGTTCTTC,CASSTIGGSYNEQFF
few,TRBV6-4,TRBJ2-1,TRBD2,TGTGCCAGCAGTGTAGGCGGGAGGGGGAATGAGCAGTTCTTC,CASSVGGRGNEQFF
few,TRBV2,TRBJ1-5,TRBD1,TGTGCCAGCCACAATCAGGGGGCAGGATTCGGTCAGCCCCAGCATTTT,CASHNQGAGFGQPQHF
few,TRBV14,TRBJ2-2,NA,TGTGCCAGCAGCCAAGTTGTATCCGGGGAGCTGTTTTTT,CASSQVVSGELFF
NA,TRBV19,TRBJ2-1,TRBD2,TGTGCCAGTAGTATCCGACTAGCGGGAGGCCCTTTCAGGGAGCAGTTCTTC,CASSIRLAGGPFREQFF
NA,TRBV5-1,TRBJ2-1,TRBD2,TGCGCCAGCAGCTTGGTGGGTAGCGGGAGTCCCTCCTACAATGAGCAGTTCTTC,CASSLVGSGSPSYNEQFF
once,TRBV5-1,TRBJ2-5,NA,TGCGCCAGCAGCTTGAAGTTGGCAACGTACCAAGAGACCCAGTACTTC,CASSLKLATYQETQYF
NA,TRBV19,TRBJ1-4,NA,TGTGCCAGTAGTATTTCGGACTATGAAAAACTGTTTTTT,CASSISDYEKLFF
NA,TRBV7-7,TRBJ2-7,TRBD2,TGTGCTAGCAGCTTAGGGGCAGGACTAGCGGGAGGAGGCGAGCAGTACTTC,CASSLGAGLAGGGEQYF
NA,TRBV11-2,TRBJ2-7,TRBD2,TGTGCCAGCAGCTTAGGGACTAGCGGGATCCTTAGTGGCGAGCAGTACTTC,CASSLGTSGILSGEQYF